This T cell receptor beta chain was sequenced for a study of blood T cell repertoires in COVID-19. About the research overall: Donors in the United States, Italy and Spain gave samples during acute or convalescent COVID-19.

The CDR3 is made up of 14 amino acids. CDR1 is SGHVS, CDR2 FQNEAQ, per germline. With 7 bases removed from V and 4 bases from J, the gap between germline ends came to 16 bases. Sequenced by immunoSEQ multiplex PCR; TCRdb stores in-frame clones only, minus some. The data contain 100,000 to 150,000 clones, approximately 80% of them seen just once; the ten biggest clones take up roughly 25%. The chain joins TRBV7-8 to TRBJ1-1; D call uncertain. The TCR originated in a human donor in a cohort sampled during active COVID-19. Sequenced: peripheral blood. The CDR3 loop reads CASTLRAETTEAFF. The CDR3 coding sequence is TGTGCCAGCACCCTGCGGGCAGAAACCACTGAAGCTTTCTTT.